One and the same sample provided the 10 T cell receptor beta chains below, sequenced in a study of early stage breast cancer tumors. Profiling relied on immunoSEQ multiplex PCR, and the TCRdb table lists in-frame clones only, not all of them. This repertoire shows 45,000 to 60,000 clones, about nine tenths found once; its top ten account for 4.5% to 5%. Sequences were obtained from blood. The receptors derive from a person aged 70 to 85 with breast cancer.

This chain connects TRBV4-3 to TRBJ1-2; 7 nucleotides line up with TRBD1. Germline CDR1 LGHNA, CDR2 YSLEER. With 0 bases clipped from V and 6 bases from J, the junction kept 4 bases outside the gene matches. There are 14 residues in the CDR3. CDR3 nucleotide sequence: TGCGCCAGCAGCCAAGAAACAGGGGATGATGGCTACACCTTC. Its protein is CASSQETGDDGYTF.

The V call is TRBV4-1, the J call TRBJ1-1, with D unclear. CDR3 length: 15 amino acids. Germline lookup yields CDR1 MGHRA and CDR2 YSYEKL. V dropped 2 bases and J dropped 1 base, with 11 bases sitting between them. The CDR3 DNA reads as TGCGCCAGCAGCCAACTACCAGCAGGGAACACTGAAGCTTTCTTT. Translation gives CASSQLPAGNTEAFF.

The chain links TRBV7-4 to TRBJ1-5; TRBD1 agrees at 7 bases. The V gene end was trimmed by 7 bases and the J gene end by 5 bases; junction bases not matched to a gene: 14. Germline V gene data show CDR1 as SGHVT and CDR2 as SQSDAQ. The CDR3 consists of 16 residues. The CDR3 DNA reads as TGTGCCAGCATGCCTGGGGGACAGAGTATTCATCAGCCCCAGCATTTT. Translating it yields CASMPGGQSIHQPQHF.

V usage is TRBV6-5 and J usage is TRBJ2-4; 7 bases are a match to TRBD2. The V gene's germline CDR1 is MNHEY and CDR2 SVGAGI. The CDR3 consists of 13 residues. The V and J ends lost 6 bases and 7 bases, in that order; junction bases with no gene match: 6. CDR3 sequence reads: CASRPPSGNIQYF. The CDR3 DNA reads as TGTGCCAGCAGGCCCCCTAGCGGTAACATTCAGTACTTC.

The chain joins TRBV29-1 to TRBJ2-3; 7 bases are a match to TRBD1. Germline assignment: CDR1 SQVTM and CDR2 ANQGSEA. This CDR3 contains 15 residues. Germline trimming cut 2 bases from V and 2 bases from J; bases unmatched to any gene: 7. The CDR3 protein is CSVERTGGSTDTQYF. The CDR3 DNA sequence: TGCAGCGTTGAAAGGACAGGAGGCTCCACAGATACGCAGTATTTT.

The rearrangement joins TRBV13 to TRBJ2-7; 11 bases align to TRBD2. The germline V gene has CDR1 PRHDT and CDR2 FYEKMQ (reference sequence). This CDR3 has 21 amino acids. V dropped 3 bases and J dropped 0; count of bases not matched to a gene: 19. This CDR3 reads CASSFPGKSTSGSHLSYEQYF. The CDR3 DNA is TGTGCCAGCAGCTTTCCGGGGAAGTCTACTAGCGGGAGCCACCTCTCCTACGAGCAGTACTTC.

V is TRBV4-1 and J is TRBJ1-5; 8 nucleotides line up with TRBD1. The germline V gene has CDR1 MGHRA and CDR2 YSYEKL. Unmatched junction bases numbered 15, after V lost 0 bases and J lost 11 bases. CDR3 length: 17 residues. CDR3 DNA: TGCGCCAGCAGCCAAGATCTGGGACAGGTGGGAAGATCGGCCCAGCATTTT. Its translation: CASSQDLGQVGRSAQHF.

J is TRBJ2-7 and V is TRBV28; 10 positions agree with TRBD1. The CDR3 has 13 amino acids. Germline V CDR1 and CDR2: MDHEN, SYDVKM. The CDR3 here is CVSEGQGFYEQYF. CDR3 bases: TGTGTCTCAGAGGGACAGGGGTTCTACGAGCAGTACTTC.

The V and J genes are TRBV19 and TRBJ1-4; 7 bases are a match to TRBD1. The CDR3 contains 14 residues. V lost 5 bases and J lost 0; bases outside the gene matches: 0. In germline, CDR1 is LNHDA, CDR2 SQIVND (reference sequence). CDR3: CASSGTATNEKLFF. The CDR3 DNA follows: TGTGCCAGTAGTGGGACAGCAACTAATGAAAAACTGTTTTTT.

The rearrangement links TRBV5-1 to TRBJ2-7; D gene ambiguous. V lost 0 bases, J lost 0 bases, and 7 bases lay in between. CDR3 length equals 14 residues. Germline V lookup: CDR1 SGHRS, CDR2 YFSETQ. This CDR3 reads CASSLGHPSYEQYF. CDR3 in DNA: TGCGCCAGCAGCTTGGGACACCCCTCCTACGAGCAGTACTTC. The full variable domain, completed using reference TRBV5-1 and TRBJ2-7, is KAGVTQTPRYLIKTRGQQVTLSCSPISGHRSVSWYQQTPGQGLQFLFEYFSETQRNKGNFPGRFSGRQFSNSRSEMNVSTLELGDSALYLCASSLGHPSYEQYFGPGTRLTVT.